Here is one T cell receptor (beta chain) with its context. Its antigen is not known. Time point in this sample: after dendritic cell vaccination, including at tumor progression/relapse. Profiling relied on immunoSEQ multiplex PCR, and the TCRdb table lists in-frame clones only, not all of them. This table has about 58,000 clones, around 85% appearing once. These data are taken from a study of glioma-infiltrating T cells after dendritic cell vaccination. Per germline, CDR1 MNHEY and CDR2 SVGAGI. V was clipped by 6 bases and J by 3 bases, with 15 bases between them. The CDR3 length is 14 residues. General study points: Higher TCR clonality did not directly relate to longer survival. Estimated pretreatment TIL content predicted outcome after dendritic cell vaccination.

The sequencing used blood, collected after dendritic cell vaccination. The chain has TRBV6-5 and TRBJ2-7; possible D gene TRBD1, 6 bases. The sequence derives from a human donor with glioblastoma. CDR3 residues: CASSPGTKYYEQYF. In nucleotides, the CDR3 is TGTGCCAGCAGCCCCGGGACAAAATACTACGAGCAGTACTTC.